This T cell receptor (beta chain) stems from a study of blood T cell repertoires in COVID-19. Clones were read by immunoSEQ multiplex PCR, and TCRdb kept only the in-frame ones, dropping some. The repertoire has about 97,000 clones, roughly 92% of them found once; the top ten carry approximately 5.7%. The germline V gene encodes CDR1 MDHEN and CDR2 SYDVKM. V lost 2 bases, J lost 4 bases, and 2 bases stayed unmatched. This CDR3 contains 14 residues. The specimen sequenced was peripheral blood. The clonotype comes from a man aged 50-60 years with active COVID-19. This chain joins TRBV28 and TRBJ2-1; 7 bases match TRBD2. CDR3 sequence reads: CASSLLAEYNEQFF. In DNA form, the CDR3 reads TGTGCCAGCAGTTTACTAGCGGAGTACAATGAGCAGTTCTTC.